This T cell receptor beta chain was captured by sequencing in a study of blood T cell repertoires in COVID-19. Clones were read by immunoSEQ multiplex PCR, and TCRdb kept only the in-frame ones, dropping some. The sample has a few hundred thousand clones; 86% are singletons. Germline V gene lookup returns CDR1 MNHNS and CDR2 SASEGT. The V gene lost 3 bases and the J gene lost 7 bases, with 12 bases spanning the gap. The CDR3 consists of 14 residues. The sequencing input was peripheral blood. This chain joins TRBV6-1 and TRBJ1-4; TRBD1 might be the D (6 bases). This receptor was taken from a woman aged 25-40 years with active or convalescent COVID-19. The CDR3 DNA reads as TGTGCCAGCAGTGATGGGGGGGCGCGTGAAAAACTGTTTTTT. Encoded protein: CASSDGGAREKLFF.